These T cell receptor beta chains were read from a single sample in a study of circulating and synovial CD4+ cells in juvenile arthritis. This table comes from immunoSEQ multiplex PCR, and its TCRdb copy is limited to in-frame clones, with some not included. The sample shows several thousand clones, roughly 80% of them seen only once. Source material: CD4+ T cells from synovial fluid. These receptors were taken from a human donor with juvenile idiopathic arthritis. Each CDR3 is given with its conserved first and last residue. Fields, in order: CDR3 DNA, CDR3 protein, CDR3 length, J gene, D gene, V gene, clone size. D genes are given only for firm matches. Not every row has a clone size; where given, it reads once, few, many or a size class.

CDR3 DNA: TGCAGCGCCTCGCGGGGGGGGGAGCTGTTTTTT
CDR3 protein: CSASRGGELFF
CDR3 length: 11
J gene: TRBJ2-2
D gene: TRBD2
V gene: TRBV29-1
clone size: .

CDR3 DNA: TGTGCCAGCAGACCTAGCGGGGGCGTTCAAGAGACCCAGTACTTC
CDR3 protein: CASRPSGGVQETQYF
CDR3 length: 15
J gene: TRBJ2-5
D gene: TRBD2
V gene: TRBV4-2
clone size: .

CDR3 DNA: TGTGCCAGTAGTCAGGCAGGGGGCCACGAGCAGTACTTC
CDR3 protein: CASSQAGGHEQYF
CDR3 length: 13
J gene: TRBJ2-7
D gene: TRBD1
V gene: TRBV19
clone size: .

CDR3 DNA: TGTGCCAGCAGTCTTAGGGGAACTGAAGCTTTCTTT
CDR3 protein: CASSLRGTEAFF
CDR3 length: 12
J gene: TRBJ1-1
D gene: .
V gene: TRBV6-5
clone size: once

CDR3 DNA: TGTGCCAGTAGTATGACAGCGTGGGGCTCCTACGAGCAGTACTTC
CDR3 protein: CASSMTAWGSYEQYF
CDR3 length: 15
J gene: TRBJ2-7
D gene: .
V gene: TRBV19
clone size: .

CDR3 DNA: TGTGCCAGCAGCCCACAATTGACTAGCGGTCCCTACGAGCAGTACTTC
CDR3 protein: CASSPQLTSGPYEQYF
CDR3 length: 16
J gene: TRBJ2-7
D gene: TRBD2
V gene: TRBV7-2
clone size: .

CDR3 DNA: TGTGCCAGCAGCCCCGGGACTAACCCCACAGATACGCAGTATTTT
CDR3 protein: CASSPGTNPTDTQYF
CDR3 length: 15
J gene: TRBJ2-3
D gene: TRBD2
V gene: TRBV11-3
clone size: .

CDR3 DNA: TGTGCCAGCCTCTTAGGGGCGGGGACCGGGGAGCTGTTTTTT
CDR3 protein: CASLLGAGTGELFF
CDR3 length: 14
J gene: TRBJ2-2
D gene: .
V gene: TRBV10-3
clone size: few

CDR3 DNA: TGTGCCAGCAGCTTGCGCGGGGGACGCACTAATGAAAAACTGTTTTTT
CDR3 protein: CASSLRGGRTNEKLFF
CDR3 length: 16
J gene: TRBJ1-4
D gene: .
V gene: TRBV5-5
clone size: once

CDR3 DNA: TGTGCCAGCAGCTTGAGGTCTAGCGGGAGGAGGGAGACCCAGTACTTC
CDR3 protein: CASSLRSSGRRETQYF
CDR3 length: 16
J gene: TRBJ2-5
D gene: TRBD2
V gene: TRBV5-5
clone size: once

CDR3 DNA: TGTGCCAGCAGCCGTGCCGGGACTAGCGGGGGCTACCTGGAGACCCAGTACTTC
CDR3 protein: CASSRAGTSGGYLETQYF
CDR3 length: 18
J gene: TRBJ2-5
D gene: TRBD2
V gene: TRBV4-2
clone size: .

CDR3 DNA: TGTGCCAGCAGTCCACGGACAGGGGACTCACCCCTCCACTTT
CDR3 protein: CASSPRTGDSPLHF
CDR3 length: 14
J gene: TRBJ1-6
D gene: TRBD1
V gene: TRBV2
clone size: .

CDR3 DNA: TGTGCCAGCAGTCAACGGGAGGGCCTCACAGATACGCAGTATTTT
CDR3 protein: CASSQREGLTDTQYF
CDR3 length: 15
J gene: TRBJ2-3
D gene: TRBD2
V gene: TRBV28
clone size: .

CDR3 DNA: TGCAGCGTACAGACAGGGGCGGGGGAGACCCAGTACTTC
CDR3 protein: CSVQTGAGETQYF
CDR3 length: 13
J gene: TRBJ2-5
D gene: TRBD1
V gene: TRBV29-1
clone size: .